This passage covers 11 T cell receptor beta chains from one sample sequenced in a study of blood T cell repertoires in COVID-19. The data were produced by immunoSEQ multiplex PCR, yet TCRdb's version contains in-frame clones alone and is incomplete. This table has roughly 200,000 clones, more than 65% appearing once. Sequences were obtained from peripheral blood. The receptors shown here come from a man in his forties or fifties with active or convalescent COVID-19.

Here the CDR3 DNA reads TGTGCCAGCAGCCGCCGCGGGGGTCCCGGTTCACCCCTCCACTTT. Translating gives CASSRRGGPGSPLHF. The gene calls are TRBV14 and TRBJ1-6, with TRBD1 as a possible D gene (5 bases). Between the trimmed V and J ends, which lost 4 bases and 9 bases, there was a span of 16 bases. In germline, CDR1 is SGHDN, CDR2 FVKESK. This CDR3 region has 15 residues.

The CDR3 loop reads CSVDQQSNYGYTF. The CDR3 region has the DNA TGCAGCGTTGACCAACAGTCTAACTATGGCTACACCTTC. This sequence joins TRBV29-1 and TRBJ1-2; D is ambiguous. CDR3 size: 13 residues. Deletions cut 3 bases from V and 0 bases from J, with 8 bases between. Germline CDR1 and CDR2: SQVTM and ANQGSEA.

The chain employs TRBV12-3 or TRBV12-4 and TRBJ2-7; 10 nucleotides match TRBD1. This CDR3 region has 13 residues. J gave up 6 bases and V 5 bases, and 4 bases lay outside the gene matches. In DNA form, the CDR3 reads TGTGCCAGCAGTACGACAGGGGGCTTCGAGCAGTACTTC. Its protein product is CASSTTGGFEQYF.

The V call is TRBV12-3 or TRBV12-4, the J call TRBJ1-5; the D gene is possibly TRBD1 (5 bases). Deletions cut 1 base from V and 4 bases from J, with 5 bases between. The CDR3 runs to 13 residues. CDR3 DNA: TGTGCCAGCAGTTTAGGACAGAATCAGCCCCAGCATTTT. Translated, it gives CASSLGQNQPQHF.

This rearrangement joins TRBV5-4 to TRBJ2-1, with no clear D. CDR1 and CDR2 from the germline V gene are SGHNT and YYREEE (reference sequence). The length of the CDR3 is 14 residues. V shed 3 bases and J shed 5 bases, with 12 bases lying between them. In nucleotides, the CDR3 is TGTGCCAGCAGCTCCACCGGGTCCCACAATGAGCAGTTCTTC. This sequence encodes CASSSTGSHNEQFF.

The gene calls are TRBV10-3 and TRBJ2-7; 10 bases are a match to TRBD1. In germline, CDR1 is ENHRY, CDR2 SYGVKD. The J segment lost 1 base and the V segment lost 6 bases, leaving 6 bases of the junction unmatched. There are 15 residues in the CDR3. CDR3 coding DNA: TGTGCCATCAGCCAGGGACAGGGGAAATCCTACGAGCAGTACTTC. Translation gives CAISQGQGKSYEQYF.

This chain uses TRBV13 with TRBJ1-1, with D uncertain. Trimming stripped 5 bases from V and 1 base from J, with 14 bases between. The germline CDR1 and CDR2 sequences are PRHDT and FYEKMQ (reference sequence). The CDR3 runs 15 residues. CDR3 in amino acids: CASSPRQVGNTEAFF. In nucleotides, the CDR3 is TGTGCCAGCAGCCCCCGACAAGTGGGGAACACTGAAGCTTTCTTT.

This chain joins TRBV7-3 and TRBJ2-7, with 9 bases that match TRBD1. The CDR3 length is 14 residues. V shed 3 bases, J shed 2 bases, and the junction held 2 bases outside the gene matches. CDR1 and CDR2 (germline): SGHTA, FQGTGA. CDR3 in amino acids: CASSLRTGAYEQYF. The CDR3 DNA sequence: TGTGCCAGCAGCTTGCGGACAGGGGCCTACGAGCAGTACTTC.

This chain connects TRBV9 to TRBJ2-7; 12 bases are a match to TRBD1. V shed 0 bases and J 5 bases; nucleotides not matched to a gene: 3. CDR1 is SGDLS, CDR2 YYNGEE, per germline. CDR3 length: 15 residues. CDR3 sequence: CASSVVGTGGNEQYF. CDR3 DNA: TGTGCCAGCAGCGTAGTCGGGACAGGGGGCAACGAGCAGTACTTC.

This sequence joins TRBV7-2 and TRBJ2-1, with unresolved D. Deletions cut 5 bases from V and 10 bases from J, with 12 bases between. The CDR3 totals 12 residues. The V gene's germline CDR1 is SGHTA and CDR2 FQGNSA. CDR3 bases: TGTGCCAGCAGCCCACCGGGTATCGAGCAGTTCTTC. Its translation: CASSPPGIEQFF.

CDR3 amino acids: CATSDSSGGPYNEQFF. The CDR3 nucleotides read TGTGCCACCAGTGACTCGAGCGGGGGCCCCTACAATGAGCAGTTCTTC. The rearrangement links TRBV24-1 to TRBJ2-1, with 8 bases fitting TRBD2. V lost 4 bases, J lost 2 bases, and 6 bases stayed unmatched. The CDR3 has 16 residues. Germline V gene lookup returns CDR1 KGHDR and CDR2 SFDVKD.